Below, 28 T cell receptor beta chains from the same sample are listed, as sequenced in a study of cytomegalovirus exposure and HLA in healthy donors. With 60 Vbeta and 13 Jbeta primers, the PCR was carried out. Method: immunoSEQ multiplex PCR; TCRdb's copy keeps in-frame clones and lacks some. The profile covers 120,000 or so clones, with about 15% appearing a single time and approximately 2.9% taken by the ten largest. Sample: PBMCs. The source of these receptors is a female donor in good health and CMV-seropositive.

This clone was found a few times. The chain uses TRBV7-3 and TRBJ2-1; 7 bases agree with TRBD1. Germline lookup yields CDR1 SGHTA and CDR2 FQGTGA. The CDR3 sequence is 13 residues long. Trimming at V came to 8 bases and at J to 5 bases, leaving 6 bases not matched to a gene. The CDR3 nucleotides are TGTGCCAGCGGAATTGGGACAGACAATGAGCAGTTCTTC. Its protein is CASGIGTDNEQFF. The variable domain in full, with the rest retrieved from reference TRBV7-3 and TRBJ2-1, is GAGVSQTPSNKVTEKGKYVELRCDPISGHTALYWYRQSLGQGPEFLIYFQGTGAADDSGLPNDRFFAVRPEGSVSTLKIQRTERGDSAVYLCASGIGTDNEQFFGPGTRLTVL.

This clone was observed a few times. The CDR3 bases are TGTGCCAGCAGCTTAGAACGGTCGCCGAACACTGAAGCTTTCTTT. Encoded protein: CASSLERSPNTEAFF. This chain joins TRBV11-2 and TRBJ1-1; D is undetermined. CDR1 is SGHAT and CDR2 is FQNNGV in the germline V gene. The CDR3 is 15 amino acids. V was shortened by 0 bases and J by 1 base, with 9 bases between the two germline ends.

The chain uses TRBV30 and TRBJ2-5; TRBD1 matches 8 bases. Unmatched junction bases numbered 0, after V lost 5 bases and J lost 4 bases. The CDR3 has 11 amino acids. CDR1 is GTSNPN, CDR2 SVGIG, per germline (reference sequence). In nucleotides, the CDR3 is TGTGCCTGGGACAGGGGAGAGACCCAGTACTTC. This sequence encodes CAWDRGETQYF.

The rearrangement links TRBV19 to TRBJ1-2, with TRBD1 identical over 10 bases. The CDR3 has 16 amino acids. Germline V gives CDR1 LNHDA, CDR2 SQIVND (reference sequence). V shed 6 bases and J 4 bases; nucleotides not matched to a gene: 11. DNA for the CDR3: TGTGCCAGTAGCCCATCGGGGACAGGGGCGCCCTATGGCTACACCTTC. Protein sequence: CASSPSGTGAPYGYTF.

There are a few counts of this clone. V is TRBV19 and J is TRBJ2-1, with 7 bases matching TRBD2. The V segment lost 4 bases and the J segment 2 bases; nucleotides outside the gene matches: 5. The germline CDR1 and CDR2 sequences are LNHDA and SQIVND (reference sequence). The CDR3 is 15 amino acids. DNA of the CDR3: TGTGCCAGTAGTACTTCCAGCGGGACCTACAATGAGCAGTTCTTC. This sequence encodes CASSTSSGTYNEQFF.

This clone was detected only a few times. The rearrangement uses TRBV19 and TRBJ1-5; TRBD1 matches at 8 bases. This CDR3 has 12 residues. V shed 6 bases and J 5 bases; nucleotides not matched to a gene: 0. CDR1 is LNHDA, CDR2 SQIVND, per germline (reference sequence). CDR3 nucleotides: TGTGCCAGTAGACAGGGGGATCAGCCCCAGCATTTT. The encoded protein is CASRQGDQPQHF. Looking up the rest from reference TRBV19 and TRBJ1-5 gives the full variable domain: DGGITQSPKYLFRKEGQNVTLSCEQNLNHDAMYWYRQDPGQGLRLIYYSQIVNDFQKGDIAEGYSVSREKKESFPLTVTSAQKNPTAFYLCASRQGDQPQHFGDGTRLSIL.

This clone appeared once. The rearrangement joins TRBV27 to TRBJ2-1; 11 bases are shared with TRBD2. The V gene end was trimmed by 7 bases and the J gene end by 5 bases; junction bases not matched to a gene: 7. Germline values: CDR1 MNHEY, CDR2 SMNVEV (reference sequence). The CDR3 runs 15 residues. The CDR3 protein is CASIPGTSGNNEQFF. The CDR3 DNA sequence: TGTGCCAGCATCCCCGGGACTAGCGGTAACAATGAGCAGTTCTTC.

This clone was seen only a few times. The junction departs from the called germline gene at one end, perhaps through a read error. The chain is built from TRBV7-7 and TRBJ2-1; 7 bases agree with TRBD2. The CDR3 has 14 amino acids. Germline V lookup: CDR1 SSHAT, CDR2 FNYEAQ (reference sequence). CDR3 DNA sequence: TGTGCTAGCAGCTTAGCTTTGGGGGAGGGGAATCTGGTCTTC. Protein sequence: CASSLALGEGNLVF.

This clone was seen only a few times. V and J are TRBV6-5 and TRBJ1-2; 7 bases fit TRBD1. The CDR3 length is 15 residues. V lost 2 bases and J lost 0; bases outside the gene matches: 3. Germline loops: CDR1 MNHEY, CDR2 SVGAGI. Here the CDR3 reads CASSYGDSPNYGYTF. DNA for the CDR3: TGTGCCAGCAGTTACGGGGACAGCCCTAACTATGGCTACACCTTC.

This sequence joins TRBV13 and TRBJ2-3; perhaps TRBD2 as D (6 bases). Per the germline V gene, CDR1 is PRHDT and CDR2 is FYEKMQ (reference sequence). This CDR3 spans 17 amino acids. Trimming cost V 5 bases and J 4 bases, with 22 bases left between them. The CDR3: CASSLPTRLSGADTQYF. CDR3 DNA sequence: TGTGCCAGCAGCCTACCGACTAGACTAAGTGGGGCAGATACGCAGTATTTT.

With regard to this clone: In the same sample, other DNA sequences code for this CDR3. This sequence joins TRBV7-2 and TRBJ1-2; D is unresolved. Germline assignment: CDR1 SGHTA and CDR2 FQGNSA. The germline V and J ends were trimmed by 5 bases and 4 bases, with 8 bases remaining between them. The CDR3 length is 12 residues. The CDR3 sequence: CASSPRGYGYTF. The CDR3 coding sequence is TGTGCCAGCAGCCCCCGGGGCTATGGCTACACCTTC.

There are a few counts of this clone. Here the CDR3 DNA reads TGTGCCAGCAGCCAAGATGGTATGCAGGTTAGGAATGAGCAGTTCTTC. It is translated as CASSQDGMQVRNEQFF. This chain connects TRBV4-2 to TRBJ2-1; D call uncertain. This CDR3 region has 16 residues. Trimming removed 0 bases from V and 7 bases from J, with 16 bases in between. Germline loops: CDR1 LGHNA, CDR2 YNFKEQ.

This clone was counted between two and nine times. CDR3 sequence reads: CATSRDPTGENEQFF. The CDR3 DNA sequence: TGTGCCACCAGCAGAGACCCGACAGGGGAGAATGAGCAGTTCTTC. The chain couples TRBV15 to TRBJ2-1, with TRBD1 matching 8 bases. The CDR3 covers 15 residues. Looked up from germline, CDR1 is LNHNV and CDR2 is YYDKDF (reference sequence). After removal of 0 bases from V and 7 bases from J, the junction contained 5 bases not matched to a gene.

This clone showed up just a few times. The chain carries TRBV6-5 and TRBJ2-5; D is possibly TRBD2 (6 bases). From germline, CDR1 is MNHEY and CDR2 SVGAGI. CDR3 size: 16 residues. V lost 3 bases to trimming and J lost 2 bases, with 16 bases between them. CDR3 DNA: TGTGCCAGCAGTTATGTGGGGGGAGTTGGGCAAGAGACCCAGTACTTC. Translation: CASSYVGGVGQETQYF.

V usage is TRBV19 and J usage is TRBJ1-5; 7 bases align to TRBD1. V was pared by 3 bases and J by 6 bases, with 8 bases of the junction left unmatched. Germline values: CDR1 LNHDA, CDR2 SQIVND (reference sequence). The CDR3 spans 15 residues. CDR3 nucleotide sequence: TGTGCCAGTAGTATCCTAGGACAGGCTGTTCAGCCCCAGCATTTT. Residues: CASSILGQAVQPQHF.

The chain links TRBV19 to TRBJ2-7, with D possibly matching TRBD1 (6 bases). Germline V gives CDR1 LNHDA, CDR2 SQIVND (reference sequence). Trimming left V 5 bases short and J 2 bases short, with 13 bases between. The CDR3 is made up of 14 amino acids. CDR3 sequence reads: CASSLGDTTYEQYF. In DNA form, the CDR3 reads TGTGCCAGTAGTTTGGGGGACACCACCTACGAGCAGTACTTC.

The CDR3 spells CASSEGQETQYF. CDR3 DNA: TGCGCCAGCAGCGAGGGCCAAGAGACCCAGTACTTC. This chain connects TRBV5-1 to TRBJ2-5; D might be TRBD2 (5 bases). Trimming left V 4 bases short and J 1 base short, with 5 bases between. Germline V gene sequence: CDR1 SGHRS, CDR2 YFSETQ. CDR3 length: 12 amino acids.

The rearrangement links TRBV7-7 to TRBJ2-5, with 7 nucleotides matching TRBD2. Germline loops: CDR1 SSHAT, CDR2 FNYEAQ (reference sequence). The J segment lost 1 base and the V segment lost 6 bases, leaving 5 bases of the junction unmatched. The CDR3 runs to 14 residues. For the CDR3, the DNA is TGTGCCAGCAGTCAGACTAGCTTCCAAGAGACCCAGTACTTC. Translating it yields CASSQTSFQETQYF.

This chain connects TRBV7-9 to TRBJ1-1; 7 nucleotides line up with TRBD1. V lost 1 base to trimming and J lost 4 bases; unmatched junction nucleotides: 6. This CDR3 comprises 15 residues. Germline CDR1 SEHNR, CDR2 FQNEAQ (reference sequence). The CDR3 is CASSLVTGAVTEAFF. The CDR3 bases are TGTGCCAGCAGCTTAGTAACAGGGGCTGTCACTGAAGCTTTCTTT.

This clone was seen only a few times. The CDR3: CASSLRTSGGAQYF. In DNA form, the CDR3 reads TGTGCCAGCAGCTTAAGGACTAGCGGGGGGGCCCAGTACTTC. The chain employs TRBV7-2 and TRBJ2-5; 15 positions agree with TRBD2. This CDR3 is 14 amino acids long. Germline lookup yields CDR1 SGHTA and CDR2 FQGNSA. V was pared by 2 bases and J by 9 bases, with 1 base of the junction left unmatched.

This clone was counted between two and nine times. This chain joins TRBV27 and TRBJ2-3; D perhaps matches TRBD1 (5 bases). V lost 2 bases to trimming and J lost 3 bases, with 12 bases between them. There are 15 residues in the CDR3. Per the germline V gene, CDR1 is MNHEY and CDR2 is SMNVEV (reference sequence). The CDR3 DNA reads TGTGCCAGCAGTTTAGACAGAGAAGTAACAGATACGCAGTATTTT. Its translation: CASSLDREVTDTQYF.

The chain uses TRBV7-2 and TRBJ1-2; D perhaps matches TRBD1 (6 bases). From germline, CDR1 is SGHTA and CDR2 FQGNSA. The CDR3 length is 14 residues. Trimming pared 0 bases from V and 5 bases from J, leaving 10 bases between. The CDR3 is CASSLAYREYGYTF. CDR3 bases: TGTGCCAGCAGCTTAGCGTACAGGGAGTATGGCTACACCTTC.

The CDR3 loop is CASSGPAGFEETQYF. CDR3 bases: TGTGCCAGCAGTGGCCCAGCGGGGTTCGAAGAGACCCAGTACTTC. The chain has TRBV2 and TRBJ2-5, with 7 bases matching TRBD2. The length of the CDR3 is 15 residues. Germline V gives CDR1 SNHLY, CDR2 FYNNEI. V shed 4 bases and J 3 bases; nucleotides not matched to a gene: 8.

In DNA, the CDR3 is TGTGCCAGCAGCAGTAGGGGGCCGCAAGATCAGCCCCAGCATTTT. The encoded protein is CASSSRGPQDQPQHF. This sequence joins TRBV2 and TRBJ1-5; TRBD1 matches 7 bases. CDR1 SNHLY and CDR2 FYNNEI come from the germline V gene. Trimming at V came to 6 bases and at J to 5 bases, leaving 10 bases not matched to a gene. The CDR3 runs 15 residues.

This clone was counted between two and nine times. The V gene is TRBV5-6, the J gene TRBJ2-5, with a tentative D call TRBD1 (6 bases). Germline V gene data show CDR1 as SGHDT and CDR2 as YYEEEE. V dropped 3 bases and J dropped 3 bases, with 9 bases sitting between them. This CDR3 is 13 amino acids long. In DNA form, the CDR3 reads TGTGCCAGCAGCTCCACAGGGAAAGAGACCCAGTACTTC. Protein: CASSSTGKETQYF.

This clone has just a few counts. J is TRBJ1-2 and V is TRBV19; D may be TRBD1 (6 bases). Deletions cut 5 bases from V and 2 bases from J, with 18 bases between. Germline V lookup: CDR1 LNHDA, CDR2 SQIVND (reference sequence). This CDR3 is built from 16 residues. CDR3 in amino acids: CASSQGHLVPNYGYTF. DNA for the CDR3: TGTGCCAGTAGTCAGGGACACCTCGTACCAAACTATGGCTACACCTTC.

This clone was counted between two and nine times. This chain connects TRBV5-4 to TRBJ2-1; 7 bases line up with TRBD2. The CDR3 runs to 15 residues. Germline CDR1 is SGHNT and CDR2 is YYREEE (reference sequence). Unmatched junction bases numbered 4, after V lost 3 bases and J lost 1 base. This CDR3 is CASSWGGESYNEQFF. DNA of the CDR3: TGTGCCAGCAGCTGGGGGGGGGAGTCCTACAATGAGCAGTTCTTC. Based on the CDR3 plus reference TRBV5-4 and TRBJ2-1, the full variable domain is ETGVTQSPTHLIKTRGQQVTLRCSSQSGHNTVSWYQQALGQGPQFIFQYYREEENGRGNFPPRFSGLQFPNYSSELNVNALELDDSALYLCASSWGGESYNEQFFGPGTRLTVL.

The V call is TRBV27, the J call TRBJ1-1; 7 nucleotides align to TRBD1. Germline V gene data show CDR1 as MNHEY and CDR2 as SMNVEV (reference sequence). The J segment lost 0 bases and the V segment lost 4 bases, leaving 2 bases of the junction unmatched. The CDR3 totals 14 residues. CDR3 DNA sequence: TGTGCCAGCAGTTCGACAGGGCTGAACACTGAAGCTTTCTTT. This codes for CASSSTGLNTEAFF.